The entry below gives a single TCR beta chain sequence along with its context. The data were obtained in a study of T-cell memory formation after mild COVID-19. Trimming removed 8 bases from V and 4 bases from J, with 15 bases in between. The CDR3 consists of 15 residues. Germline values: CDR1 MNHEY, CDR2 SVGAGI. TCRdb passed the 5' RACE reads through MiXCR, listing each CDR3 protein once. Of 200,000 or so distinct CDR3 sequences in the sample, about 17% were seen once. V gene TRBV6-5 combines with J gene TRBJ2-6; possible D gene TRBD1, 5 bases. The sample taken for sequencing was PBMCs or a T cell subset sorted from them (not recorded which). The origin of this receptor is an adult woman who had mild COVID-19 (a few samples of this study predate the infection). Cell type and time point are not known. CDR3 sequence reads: CASAQQGVGANVLTF. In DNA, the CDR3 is TGTGCCAGCGCTCAACAAGGGGTAGGGGCCAACGTCCTGACTTTC.